This TCR beta chain was recorded in a study of T cell responses to AZD1222 COVID-19 vaccine. Study in general: Second-dose intervals near 4 or 12 weeks were combined.

The J segment lost 4 bases and the V segment lost 3 bases, leaving 14 bases of the junction unmatched. Looked up from germline, CDR1 is MNHEY and CDR2 is SMNVEV (reference sequence). The CDR3 totals 18 residues. Measured with immunoSEQ multiplex PCR; TCRdb has only the in-frame clones, and not every one. The sample lists roughly 70,000 clones, approximately 84% occurring once. J is TRBJ1-4 and V is TRBV27; 7 bases map to TRBD1. The sample consisted of peripheral blood, taken on day 0 of AZD1222 vaccination. The TCR sequence derives from an adult in good health. The CDR3 here is CASSFTYRGWAHNEKLFF. As DNA, the CDR3 is TGTGCCAGCAGTTTCACATACAGGGGCTGGGCCCATAATGAAAAACTGTTTTTT.